The entry below describes one T cell receptor (beta chain). Antigen unknown. Sorting based on CD45RO/CCR7/CD25/CD127/CD95/CD27 separated CD4+ naive, central memory, regulatory and stem cell-like memory cells. The authors reverse transcribed all of the isolated RNA, so sequencing captured expressed TCRB transcripts. Sequencing of naive, central memory and regulatory T cell samples gave an average of around 4 million reads. Data came from immunoSEQ multiplex PCR; TCRdb stores just in-frame clones and leaves some out. The data contain about 23,000 clones, around 69% of them singletons. This specimen belongs to a study of beta chain features in type 1 diabetes. Notes on the study in general: More deletions and fewer insertions at VDJ junctions were seen in type 1 diabetes patients. Shortening of TCRB CDR3s, moderate but significant, appeared in all four CD4+ subsets of Type 1 diabetes patients. Small HLA sub-analyses could not settle whether HLA shapes TCRB rearrangement.

The sample was Tregs from blood. This sequence originates from a man aged 18-30 years with type 1 diabetes.

The CDR3 sequence: CASKNSQAGANVLTF. The DNA for the CDR3 is TGTGCCAGCAAAAATTCTCAGGCTGGGGCCAACGTCCTGACTTTC. J is TRBJ2-6 and V is TRBV6-5, with D hard to call. Trimming pared 7 bases from V and 2 bases from J, leaving 12 bases between. The CDR3 spans 15 residues. Germline loops: CDR1 MNHEY, CDR2 SVGAGI.